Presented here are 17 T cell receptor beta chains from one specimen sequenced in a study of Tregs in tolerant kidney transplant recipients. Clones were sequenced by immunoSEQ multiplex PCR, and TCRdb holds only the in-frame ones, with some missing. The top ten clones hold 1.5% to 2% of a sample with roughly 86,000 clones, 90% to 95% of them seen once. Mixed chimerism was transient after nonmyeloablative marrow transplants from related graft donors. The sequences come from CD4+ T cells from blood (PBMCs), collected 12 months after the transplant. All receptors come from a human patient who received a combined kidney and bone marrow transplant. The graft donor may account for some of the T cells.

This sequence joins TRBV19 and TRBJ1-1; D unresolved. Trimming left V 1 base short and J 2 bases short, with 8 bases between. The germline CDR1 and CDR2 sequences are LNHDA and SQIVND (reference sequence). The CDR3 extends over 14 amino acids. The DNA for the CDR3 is TGTGCCAGTAGTATAGTCAACAGAAACACTGAAGCTTTCTTT. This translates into CASSIVNRNTEAFF.

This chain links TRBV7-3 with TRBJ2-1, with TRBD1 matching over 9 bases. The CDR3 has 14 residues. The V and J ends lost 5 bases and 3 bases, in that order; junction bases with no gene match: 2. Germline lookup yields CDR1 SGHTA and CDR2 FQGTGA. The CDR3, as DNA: TGTGCCAGCAGCCCGGGACAGGGCTACAATGAGCAGTTCTTC. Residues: CASSPGQGYNEQFF.

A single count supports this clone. In DNA, the CDR3 is TGTGCCAGCAGCTTAGGACTAGCGGGAACAGATACGCAGTATTTT. Its translation is CASSLGLAGTDTQYF. The chain joins TRBV7-7 to TRBJ2-3, with 11 bases identical to TRBD2. Germline V CDR1 and CDR2: SSHAT, FNYEAQ (reference sequence). Trimming removed 1 base from V and 3 bases from J; junction bases left unmatched: 0. There are 15 residues in the CDR3.

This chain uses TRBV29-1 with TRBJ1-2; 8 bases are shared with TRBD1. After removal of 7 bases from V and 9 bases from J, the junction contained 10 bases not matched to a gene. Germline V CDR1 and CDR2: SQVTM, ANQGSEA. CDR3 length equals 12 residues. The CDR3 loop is CSGRTGGDRYTF. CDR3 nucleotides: TGCAGCGGGAGAACAGGGGGAGATCGCTACACCTTC.

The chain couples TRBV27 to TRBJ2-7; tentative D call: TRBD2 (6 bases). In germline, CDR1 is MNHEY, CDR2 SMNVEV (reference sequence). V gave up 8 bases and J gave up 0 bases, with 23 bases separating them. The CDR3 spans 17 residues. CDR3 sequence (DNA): TGTGCCAGCCGGGGCGGGGATGGAAGGTCCCTCTCCTACGAGCAGTACTTC. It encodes CASRGGDGRSLSYEQYF.

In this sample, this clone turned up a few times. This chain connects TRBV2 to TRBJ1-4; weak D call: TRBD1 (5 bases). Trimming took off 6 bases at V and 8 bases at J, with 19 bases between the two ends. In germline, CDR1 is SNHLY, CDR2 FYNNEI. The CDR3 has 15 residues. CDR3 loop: CASRRAGESEEKLFF. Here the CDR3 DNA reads TGTGCCAGCAGACGAGCGGGGGAAAGTGAGGAAAAACTGTTTTTT.

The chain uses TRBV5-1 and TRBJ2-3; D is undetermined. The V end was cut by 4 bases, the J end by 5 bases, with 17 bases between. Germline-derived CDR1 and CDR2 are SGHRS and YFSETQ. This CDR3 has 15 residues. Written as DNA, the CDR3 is TGCGCCAGCAGCCCCCCTTGGGCGCAGGTAGATACGCAGTATTTT. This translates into CASSPPWAQVDTQYF.

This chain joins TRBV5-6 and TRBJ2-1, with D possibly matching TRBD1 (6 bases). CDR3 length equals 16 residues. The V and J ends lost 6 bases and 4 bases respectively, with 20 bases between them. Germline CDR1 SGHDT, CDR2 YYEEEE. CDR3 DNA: TGTGCCAGCACCCGATACAGTGGGGGCACTTACAATGAGCAGTTCTTC. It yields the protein CASTRYSGGTYNEQFF. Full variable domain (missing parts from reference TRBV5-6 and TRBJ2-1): DAGVTQSPTHLIKTRGQQVTLRCSPKSGHDTVSWYQQALGQGPQFIFQYYEEEERQRGNFPDRFSGHQFPNYSSELNVNALLLGDSALYLCASTRYSGGTYNEQFFGPGTRLTVL.

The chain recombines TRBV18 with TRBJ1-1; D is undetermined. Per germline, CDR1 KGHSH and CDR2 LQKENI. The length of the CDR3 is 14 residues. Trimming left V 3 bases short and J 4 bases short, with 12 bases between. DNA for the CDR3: TGTGCCAGCTCACCCGGCGGGCGGGGCACTGAAGCTTTCTTT. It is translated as CASSPGGRGTEAFF.

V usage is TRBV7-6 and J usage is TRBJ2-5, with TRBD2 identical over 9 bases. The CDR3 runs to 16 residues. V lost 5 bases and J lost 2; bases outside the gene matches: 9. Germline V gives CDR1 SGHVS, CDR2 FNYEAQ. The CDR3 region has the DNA TGTGCCAGCAGCCATACCTCGACTAGCGGACAAGAGACCCAGTACTTC. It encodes CASSHTSTSGQETQYF.

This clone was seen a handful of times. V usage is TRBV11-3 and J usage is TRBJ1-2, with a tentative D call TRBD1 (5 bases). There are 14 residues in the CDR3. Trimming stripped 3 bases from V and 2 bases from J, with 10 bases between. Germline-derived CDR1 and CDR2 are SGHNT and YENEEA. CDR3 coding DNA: TGTGCCAGCAGCTTGAGGCAGGGAAACTATGGCTACACCTTC. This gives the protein CASSLRQGNYGYTF.

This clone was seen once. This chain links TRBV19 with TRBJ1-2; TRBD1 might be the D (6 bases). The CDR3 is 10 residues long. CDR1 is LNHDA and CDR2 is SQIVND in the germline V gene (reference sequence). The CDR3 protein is CATGNYGYTF. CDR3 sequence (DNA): TGTGCAACAGGGAATTATGGCTACACCTTC.

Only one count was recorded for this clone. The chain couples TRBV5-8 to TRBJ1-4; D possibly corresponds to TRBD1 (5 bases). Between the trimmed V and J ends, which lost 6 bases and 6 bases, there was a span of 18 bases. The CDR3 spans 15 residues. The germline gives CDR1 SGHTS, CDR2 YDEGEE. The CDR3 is CASTRGPAGYEKLFF. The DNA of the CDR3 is TGTGCCAGCACTAGAGGCCCCGCAGGGTATGAAAAACTGTTTTTT.

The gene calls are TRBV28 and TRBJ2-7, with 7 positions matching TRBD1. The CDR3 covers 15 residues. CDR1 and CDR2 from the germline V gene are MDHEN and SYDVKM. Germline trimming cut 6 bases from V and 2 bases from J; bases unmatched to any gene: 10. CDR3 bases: TGTGCCAGCAGCCCCACCGGGACAGCAACCTACGAGCAGTACTTC. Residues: CASSPTGTATYEQYF.

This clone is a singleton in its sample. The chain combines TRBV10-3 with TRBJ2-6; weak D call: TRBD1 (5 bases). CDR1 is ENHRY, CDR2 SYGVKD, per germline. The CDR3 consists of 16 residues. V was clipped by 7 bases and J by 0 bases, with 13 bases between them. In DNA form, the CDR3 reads TGTGCCATCAAGGGCAGGGCACACTCTGGGGCCAACGTCCTGACTTTC. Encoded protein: CAIKGRAHSGANVLTF.

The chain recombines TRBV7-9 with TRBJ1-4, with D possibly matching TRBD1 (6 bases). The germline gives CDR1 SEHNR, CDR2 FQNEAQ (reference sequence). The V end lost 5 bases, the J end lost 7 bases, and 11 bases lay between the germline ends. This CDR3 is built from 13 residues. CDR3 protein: CASSIQGGEKLFF. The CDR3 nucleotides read TGTGCCAGCAGCATACAGGGTGGTGAAAAACTGTTTTTT. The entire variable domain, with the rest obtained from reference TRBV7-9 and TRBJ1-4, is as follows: DTGVSQNPRHKITKRGQNVTFRCDPISEHNRLYWYRQTLGQGPEFLTYFQNEAQLEKSRLLSDRFSAERPKGSFSTLEIQRTEQGDSAMYLCASSIQGGEKLFFGSGTQLSVL.

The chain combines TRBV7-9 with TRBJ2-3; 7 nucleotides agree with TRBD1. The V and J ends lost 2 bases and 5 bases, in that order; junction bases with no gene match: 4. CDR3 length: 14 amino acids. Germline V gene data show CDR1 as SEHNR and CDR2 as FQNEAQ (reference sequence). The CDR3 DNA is TGTGCCAGCAGCTTACGACAGGGTGGAGATACGCAGTATTTT. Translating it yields CASSLRQGGDTQYF.